The 3 T cell receptor beta chains reported below all come from one sample, sequenced in a study of a mutant IDH1 vaccine in newly diagnosed glioma. Described time point: week 47, end of study. Doses consisted of 300 ug of mutant IDH1 20-mer peptide each, paired with topical imiquimod. Which antigens these TCRs recognize remains unknown. Only in-frame clones appear in the TCRdb table, and some are missing; sequencing was by immunoSEQ multiplex PCR. The sample carries approximately 50,000 clones, 83% recorded once. Sequencing was performed on PBMCs, taken from a glioma patient whose treatment included an IDH1 peptide vaccine. The receptors come from a woman between 45 and 65 years old with glioma.

This clone was seen just once. The chain has TRBV20-1 and TRBJ2-5; 7 bases fit TRBD1. Germline lookup yields CDR1 DFQATT and CDR2 SNEGSKA (reference sequence). J was trimmed by 3 bases and V by 6 bases; bases with no gene match: 1. The CDR3 extends over 11 amino acids. The CDR3 reads CSATGEETQYF. The CDR3 nucleotides are TGCAGTGCCACAGGGGAAGAGACCCAGTACTTC.

The chain recombines TRBV7-8 with TRBJ2-1; TRBD2 matches 12 bases. The germline V gene encodes CDR1 SGHVS and CDR2 FQNEAQ. Trimming removed 9 bases from V and 9 bases from J; junction bases left unmatched: 9. The length of the CDR3 is 14 residues. The chain's CDR3 is CASLAGGPSGEQFF. The CDR3 DNA follows: TGTGCCAGTCTAGCGGGGGGGCCTTCCGGTGAGCAGTTCTTC.

CDR3 DNA sequence: TGTGCCAGCAGCAAATACGGGGGGCGGCAACATGGCTACACCTTC. It encodes CASSKYGGRQHGYTF. The chain is built from TRBV21-1 and TRBJ1-2. TRBV21-1 is a known pseudogene. The CDR3 is 15 residues long.